This TCR beta chain was documented in a study of blood T cell repertoires in COVID-19. In the original analysis: Using reference gene primer amplification, nucleated cell counts were estimated. The assay was immunoSEQ multiplex PCR, and TCRdb's table has in-frame clones only and misses some. The V and J calls and clone size come from that table; D and trimming were worked out from the DNA. The table includes some 350,000 clones, around 84% detected once. The receptor was derived from a human donor in a cohort sampled during active COVID-19. What was sequenced was peripheral blood.

In nucleotides, the CDR3 is TGTGCCAGCAGCTTGGACAGTATTAATAGCAATCAGCCCCAGCATTTT. Amino acid sequence: CASSLDSINSNQPQHF. The V gene is TRBV7-9, the J gene TRBJ1-5, with D maybe TRBD1 (6 bases). The CDR3 contains 16 residues. V lost 3 bases and J lost 0, with 12 bases in between. CDR1 and CDR2 (germline): SEHNR, FQNEAQ (reference sequence).